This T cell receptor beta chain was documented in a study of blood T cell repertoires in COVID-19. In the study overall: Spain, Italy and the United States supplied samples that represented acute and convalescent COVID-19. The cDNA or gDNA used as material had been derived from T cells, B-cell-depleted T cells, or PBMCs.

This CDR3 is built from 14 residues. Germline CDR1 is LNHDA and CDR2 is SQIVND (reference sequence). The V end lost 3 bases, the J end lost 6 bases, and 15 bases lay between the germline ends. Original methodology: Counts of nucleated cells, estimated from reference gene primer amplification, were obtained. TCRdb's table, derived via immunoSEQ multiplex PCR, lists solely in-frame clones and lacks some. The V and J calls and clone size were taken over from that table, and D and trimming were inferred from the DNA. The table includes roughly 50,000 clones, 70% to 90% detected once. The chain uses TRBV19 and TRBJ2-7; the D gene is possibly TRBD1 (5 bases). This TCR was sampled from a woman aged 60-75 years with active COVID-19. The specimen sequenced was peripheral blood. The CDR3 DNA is TGTGCCAGTAGTATTGGCAGGGCCGTGGGCGAGCAGTACTTC. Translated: CASSIGRAVGEQYF.